A selection of T cell receptor beta chains follows, all from one sample in a study of blood T cell repertoires in COVID-19. Clones were read by immunoSEQ multiplex PCR, and TCRdb kept only the in-frame ones, dropping some. The sample holds about 220,000 clones; 80% are singletons and the top ten take 9.5% to 15%. The source material was peripheral blood. These receptors came from a human donor in a cohort sampled during active COVID-19. The CDR3 runs from the conserved cysteine through the conserved F or W. Fields, in order: J gene, V gene, CDR3 protein.

J gene: TRBJ2-1; V gene: TRBV19; CDR3 protein: CASSIGTSNEQFF
J gene: TRBJ2-5; V gene: TRBV28; CDR3 protein: CASSSPGKTQYF
J gene: TRBJ2-4; V gene: TRBV11-3; CDR3 protein: CASSLDQGIQYF
J gene: TRBJ1-4; V gene: TRBV5-1; CDR3 protein: CASSLSGPTNEKLFF
J gene: TRBJ1-1; V gene: TRBV10-3; CDR3 protein: CAIGTGQGGTAFF
J gene: TRBJ1-1; V gene: TRBV28; CDR3 protein: CASSAHRGGNTEAFF
J gene: TRBJ2-7; V gene: TRBV15; CDR3 protein: CATSRDRGQFVYEQYF
J gene: TRBJ2-2; V gene: TRBV11-2; CDR3 protein: CASSTLGGTGELFF
J gene: TRBJ2-1; V gene: TRBV19; CDR3 protein: CASSGMRGGEQFF
J gene: TRBJ1-3; V gene: TRBV28; CDR3 protein: CASSQPGQGQYTIYF
J gene: TRBJ1-3; V gene: TRBV10-3; CDR3 protein: CAIRGQGAGNTIYF
J gene: TRBJ1-5; V gene: TRBV5-5; CDR3 protein: CASSRDSLSNQPQHF
J gene: TRBJ2-7; V gene: TRBV7-2; CDR3 protein: CASSSTGFSYEQYF
J gene: TRBJ1-6; V gene: TRBV7-2; CDR3 protein: CASSPPGRRGRNSPLHF
J gene: TRBJ1-2; V gene: TRBV9; CDR3 protein: CASSVGEGRNGYTF
J gene: TRBJ2-3; V gene: TRBV28; CDR3 protein: CASSWRSYTDTQYF
J gene: TRBJ1-1; V gene: TRBV6-5; CDR3 protein: CATSPGVAGTEAFF
J gene: TRBJ1-5; V gene: TRBV19; CDR3 protein: CASSHGQGSIGNQPQHF
J gene: TRBJ2-2; V gene: TRBV9; CDR3 protein: CASSVAGVNTGELFF
J gene: TRBJ1-1; V gene: TRBV29-1; CDR3 protein: CSVGLGGAGEAFF
J gene: TRBJ1-1; V gene: TRBV5-1; CDR3 protein: CASSLWAAMNTEAFF
J gene: TRBJ2-3; V gene: TRBV5-5; CDR3 protein: CASSLAGGTLTDTQYF
J gene: TRBJ2-1; V gene: TRBV19; CDR3 protein: CASLPRAGEVEQFF
J gene: TRBJ1-1; V gene: TRBV11-1; CDR3 protein: CASSLKSGIRSTEAFF
J gene: TRBJ1-4; V gene: TRBV18; CDR3 protein: CASSPTGENEKLFF
J gene: TRBJ1-2; V gene: TRBV7-2; CDR3 protein: CASSLASASGYTF
J gene: TRBJ2-1; V gene: TRBV11-3; CDR3 protein: CASSGLAGGVENEQFF
J gene: TRBJ1-5; V gene: TRBV11-2; CDR3 protein: CASSSGGVGQPQHF
J gene: TRBJ2-7; V gene: TRBV28; CDR3 protein: CASSRGGDTYEQYF
J gene: TRBJ2-7; V gene: TRBV11-3; CDR3 protein: CASSSGSSYEQYF
J gene: TRBJ2-7; V gene: TRBV1; CDR3 protein: CTSGRGPREQYF
J gene: TRBJ1-1; V gene: TRBV3-1/TRBV3-2; CDR3 protein: CASSQQYDGTEAFF
J gene: TRBJ2-1; V gene: TRBV3-1/TRBV3-2; CDR3 protein: CASSTWETSGRSEQFF
J gene: TRBJ1-2; V gene: TRBV28; CDR3 protein: CASALGGANIYGGYTF
J gene: TRBJ2-1; V gene: TRBV5-1; CDR3 protein: CASSLDAHGDTNEQFF
J gene: TRBJ1-6; V gene: TRBV10-1; CDR3 protein: CAGHQLGQNNSPLHF
J gene: TRBJ1-2; V gene: TRBV7-8; CDR3 protein: CASSFTTGTNTGYGYTF
J gene: TRBJ2-3; V gene: TRBV7-2; CDR3 protein: CASSLARTPSSDTQYF
J gene: TRBJ2-1; V gene: TRBV5-4; CDR3 protein: CASSLGLAGGGSSYNEQFF
J gene: TRBJ1-5; V gene: TRBV5-1; CDR3 protein: CASSLGTGPNQPQHF
J gene: TRBJ2-5; V gene: TRBV11-2; CDR3 protein: CASSLTPLEETQYF
J gene: TRBJ2-5; V gene: TRBV11-2; CDR3 protein: CASSKTGGWETQYF
J gene: TRBJ1-2; V gene: TRBV7-2; CDR3 protein: CASSLAIQGIEGYTF
J gene: TRBJ2-1; V gene: TRBV2; CDR3 protein: CASSDSGLAGAFNEQFF
J gene: TRBJ2-3; V gene: TRBV7-8; CDR3 protein: CASSFAASTFTDTQYF
J gene: TRBJ1-2; V gene: TRBV7-3; CDR3 protein: CASSLQGSADGYTF
J gene: TRBJ2-3; V gene: TRBV5-1; CDR3 protein: CASSLEDSGRGTQYF
J gene: TRBJ1-1; V gene: TRBV7-2; CDR3 protein: CASSFTQGEAFF
J gene: TRBJ1-2; V gene: TRBV7-8; CDR3 protein: CASSSGTGGYGYTF
J gene: TRBJ1-2; V gene: TRBV3-1/TRBV3-2; CDR3 protein: CASSHEGQGVGYTF
J gene: TRBJ1-1; V gene: TRBV29-1; CDR3 protein: CSGGQGGNTEAFF
J gene: TRBJ2-5; V gene: TRBV10-3; CDR3 protein: CAISPDNQETQYF
J gene: TRBJ1-1; V gene: TRBV28; CDR3 protein: CASSGQGAEAFF
J gene: TRBJ1-2; V gene: TRBV6-2/TRBV6-3; CDR3 protein: CASSQGTGLSYTF